This record concerns one TCR beta chain sequence. In its sample, this clone was seen a few times. Its binding antigen is unknown. No quality values exist for individual bases; no much larger clone is one base distant. Including cysteine and phenylalanine, the CDR3 has 16 amino acids. The read is trimmed to its CDR3 DNA, 48 bases read in frame from base 1. CDR1 and CDR2, per the germline V gene, are SNHLY and FYNNEI. Between the V and J ends, shortened by 6 bases and 0 bases respectively, the junction contains 15 bases. Participants in the prospective study were enrolled through a virtual design, were aged roughly 18 to 90 years, and lived in roughly 24 United States geographic areas. Cohort assignment in the prospective study relied on participant-reported clinical history from a screening survey and a study questionnaire. For ImmuneRACE Cohort 3, a participant was defined as recovered based on two consecutive negative NP/OP PCR tests, clearance by a healthcare professional, or resolution of symptoms. Mobile phlebotomists in the prospective study collected whole blood, serum and a nasopharyngeal or oropharyngeal swab from every participant. Prospective study participants could optionally give additional blood draws and questionnaires over an approximately 2-month period. Before DNA extraction, prospective study blood samples were shipped either frozen or at room temperature.

The immunoSEQ Assay, a bias-controlled multiplex PCR, was used to amplify TCRbeta CDR3 regions from genomic DNA. As for the authors' bioinformatics: Within the assay, amplification of reference gene primers was used to estimate how many nucleated cells each sample contained. Sequence reads were collapsed and filtered to measure the absolute abundance of every unique TCRbeta CDR3 rearrangement. For each sample, productive Simpson clonality was calculated as the square root of Simpson's diversity index over productive rearrangements. TCRdb stores this immuneACCESS table with in-frame sequences only. Part of the clones is absent; in the studies checked, under half of the shortfall reflects unresolved V genes, and no reason is known for the rest. V and J calls and clone size come straight from that table; D and trimming were deduced from the DNA. This sample holds around 450,000 clones; 87% were observed only once. Together, the top ten hold 0.7% of the sample.

This sample stems from a study of blood T cell repertoires in COVID-19 (dated by TCRdb to 2020 to 2022). With respect to the entire study: Collaborator samples came from the United States, Italy and Spain and covered acute and convalescent phases of COVID-19. The material from the prospective study consisted of cDNA or gDNA derived from T cells, B-cell-depleted T cells, or PBMCs. Deeply sampled blood TCRbeta repertoires from subjects exposed to, actively infected with, or recovered from COVID-19 were included in the dataset. The repertoires were made available in a free public database intended to serve as a resource for research on the immune response to SARS-CoV-2. The samples were drawn from two sources: the first 160 participants of the ongoing ImmuneRACE study, and 950 to 1,500 subjects contributed by 6 global collaborators. The sample metadata nearly always contained a de-identified subject ID, COVID-19 status, age in years and sex. Where HLA class I and class II types were available, the types were taken from metadata supplied by the sample provider, not from assay-based typing. Paper-wide results and their limitations: Clinical and demographic metadata were provided uncurated, with the amount varying by source and participant.

Material: PBMCs or T cells enriched from blood (not recorded which). This TCR was sampled from a woman aged 18-29 years who had recovered from COVID-19. The chain was built from TRBV2 and TRBJ1-3, with the identity of the D gene unclear. The nucleotide sequence is TGTGCCAGCAGACCGGGATCATACGCCTCTGGAAACACCATATATTTT. Translated, it gives CASRPGSYASGNTIYF.